These 20 T cell receptor beta chains originate from one sample sequenced in a study of T cell changes during pregnancy in multiple sclerosis. TCRdb keeps only in-frame clones here, not all; method: immunoSEQ multiplex PCR. Among about 70,000 clones listed, approximately 94% were seen once. Material: peripheral blood, obtained in the third trimester of pregnancy. The receptors were sampled from a female donor with multiple sclerosis, enrolled in a pregnancy study.

This clone showed up just once. This chain joins TRBV30 and TRBJ1-6; 11 nucleotides agree with TRBD1. J gave up 1 base and V 3 bases, and 2 bases lay outside the gene matches. Per germline, CDR1 GTSNPN and CDR2 SVGIG (reference sequence). This CDR3 spans 16 amino acids. The CDR3 reads CAWRGDRGSYNSPLHF. CDR3 in DNA: TGTGCCTGGAGGGGGGACAGGGGGTCCTATAATTCACCCCTCCACTTT.

J is TRBJ1-6 and V is TRBV4-3, with 7 bases identical to TRBD1. There are 16 residues in the CDR3. V was pared by 0 bases and J by 10 bases, with 9 bases of the junction left unmatched. Germline V lookup: CDR1 LGHNA, CDR2 YSLEER. CDR3 coding DNA: TGCGCCAGCAGCCAAGATTTCGCCAGGGGGATCTCACCCCTCCACTTT. Amino acids: CASSQDFARGISPLHF.

Points on this clone: One end of the junction fails to match germline, which may point to a read error. The chain couples TRBV7-7 to TRBJ1-2; D possibly corresponds to TRBD1 (5 bases). The CDR3 consists of 11 residues. Germline CDR1 SSHAT, CDR2 FNYEAQ (reference sequence). In DNA, the CDR3 is TGTGCTAGCAGCTTAGGGGCTGGCTACACCTTC. It translates to CASSLGAGYTF.

V and J are TRBV6-1 and TRBJ2-1; D possibly corresponds to TRBD2 (5 bases). Between the trimmed V and J ends, which lost 3 bases and 15 bases, there was a span of 18 bases. Germline CDR1 reads MNHNS; CDR2 reads SASEGT. The CDR3 runs 13 residues. DNA for the CDR3: TGTGCCAGCAGTGATTTAGTCGTGCGGGCCGGGTTCTTC. As protein: CASSDLVVRAGFF.

The chain combines TRBV27 with TRBJ1-3, with D perhaps matching TRBD1 (6 bases). Germline-derived CDR1 and CDR2 are MNHEY and SMNVEV (reference sequence). The V end was cut by 1 base, the J end by 2 bases, with 9 bases between. The CDR3 consists of 15 residues. The CDR3 is CASSLLGGAGNTIYF. CDR3 in DNA: TGTGCCAGCAGTTTATTAGGGGGGGCTGGAAACACCATATATTTT.

The rearrangement links TRBV19 to TRBJ1-2; D possibly corresponds to TRBD1 (6 bases). Germline V CDR1 and CDR2: LNHDA, SQIVND (reference sequence). Trimming took 5 bases from V and 7 from J, leaving 29 bases between them. The length of the CDR3 is 18 residues. DNA of the CDR3: TGTGCCAGTAGTCATACCAGAGGACAGACGGTTTTTGATGCTGGCTACACCTTC. Protein sequence: CASSHTRGQTVFDAGYTF.

The chain has TRBV5-6 and TRBJ2-1, with 7 positions matching TRBD2. Per germline, CDR1 SGHDT and CDR2 YYEEEE. The CDR3 is 16 amino acids. Losses at the gene ends were 1 base for V and 8 bases for J; bases not matched to a gene: 12. This CDR3 reads CASSLSGGLRLYEQFF. DNA of the CDR3: TGTGCCAGCAGCTTGTCGGGGGGATTAAGACTATATGAGCAGTTCTTC.

The rearrangement links TRBV30 to TRBJ2-4; D is uncertain. This CDR3 comprises 11 residues. The V gene's germline CDR1 is GTSNPN and CDR2 SVGIG (reference sequence). V gave up 8 bases and J gave up 4 bases, with 9 bases separating them. The CDR3 loop is CAGIQKNIQYF. DNA of the CDR3: TGTGCCGGAATACAGAAAAACATTCAGTACTTC.

This sequence joins TRBV4-3 and TRBJ2-7, with TRBD1 matching 7 bases. Losses at the gene ends were 2 bases for V and 6 bases for J; bases not matched to a gene: 13. The germline V gene has CDR1 LGHNA and CDR2 YSLEER. The CDR3 is 16 amino acids. CDR3 sequence (DNA): TGCGCCAGCAGCCAACACCCACAGGGGCTGTCGAGCGAGCAGTACTTC. Its protein is CASSQHPQGLSSEQYF.

V is TRBV19 and J is TRBJ2-1; D call uncertain. Per germline, CDR1 LNHDA and CDR2 SQIVND (reference sequence). This CDR3 is built from 11 residues. V gave up 3 bases and J gave up 7 bases, with 4 bases separating them. The CDR3 nucleotides are TGTGCCAGTAGTATCCGGAATGAGCAGTTCTTC. It specifies CASSIRNEQFF. The full variable domain, its missing parts supplied by reference TRBV19 and TRBJ2-1, is DGGITQSPKYLFRKEGQNVTLSCEQNLNHDAMYWYRQDPGQGLRLIYYSQIVNDFQKGDIAEGYSVSREKKESFPLTVTSAQKNPTAFYLCASSIRNEQFFGPGTRLTVL.

This chain joins TRBV7-6 and TRBJ2-3; D might be TRBD2 (6 bases). This CDR3 spans 13 amino acids. Germline V gene sequence: CDR1 SGHVS, CDR2 FNYEAQ. Trimming took off 0 bases at V and 5 bases at J, with 6 bases between the two ends. This CDR3 reads CASSLARGDTQYF. The CDR3 coding sequence is TGTGCCAGCAGCTTAGCGCGGGGAGATACGCAGTATTTT. The full variable domain, in which reference TRBV7-6 and TRBJ2-3 provide the parts outside the CDR3, is GAGVSQSPRYKVTKRGQDVALRCDPISGHVSLYWYRQALGQGPEFLTYFNYEAQQDKSGLPNDRFSAERPEGSISTLTIQRTEQRDSAMYRCASSLARGDTQYFGPGTRLTVL.

This chain links TRBV30 with TRBJ1-2; D is ambiguous. Trimming left V 0 bases short and J 5 bases short, with 7 bases between. Germline V CDR1 and CDR2: GTSNPN, SVGIG (reference sequence). This CDR3 spans 12 amino acids. The CDR3: CAWSVQSYGYTF. The CDR3 region has the DNA TGTGCCTGGAGTGTACAGTCATATGGCTACACCTTC. Based on the CDR3 plus reference TRBV30 and TRBJ1-2, the full variable domain is SQTIHQWPATLVQPVGSPLSLECTVEGTSNPNLYWYRQAAGRGLQLLFYSVGIGQISSEVPQNLSASRPQDRQFILSSKKLLLSDSGFYLCAWSVQSYGYTFGSGTRLTVV.

The chain carries TRBV7-2 and TRBJ2-7; 9 nucleotides agree with TRBD1. The CDR3 covers 13 residues. Germline V CDR1 and CDR2: SGHTA, FQGNSA. Trimming cost V 4 bases and J 5 bases; bases outside gene matches: 3. CDR3 region: CASSSTGGNEQYF. The CDR3 DNA follows: TGTGCCAGCAGCTCGACAGGGGGAAACGAGCAGTACTTC.

V and J are TRBV18 and TRBJ2-7, with a possible D match to TRBD2 (7 bases). The germline V gene encodes CDR1 KGHSH and CDR2 LQKENI. The CDR3 runs 15 residues. With 5 bases removed from V and 1 base from J, the gap between germline ends came to 15 bases. CDR3: CASSEARGGSYEQYF. For the CDR3, the DNA is TGTGCCAGCTCAGAAGCGAGGGGGGGATCCTACGAGCAGTACTTC.

The chain has TRBV19 and TRBJ2-7; D perhaps matches TRBD2 (5 bases). The V gene lost 6 bases and the J gene lost 2 bases, with 5 bases spanning the gap. Germline V lookup: CDR1 LNHDA, CDR2 SQIVND (reference sequence). The CDR3 runs to 11 residues. The CDR3: CASRRAYEQYF. The CDR3, as DNA: TGTGCCAGTAGGCGGGCCTACGAGCAGTACTTC.

J is TRBJ1-2 and V is TRBV4-2, with D possibly being TRBD1 (5 bases). Trimming took off 2 bases at V and 5 bases at J, with 9 bases between the two ends. The CDR3 covers 13 residues. The V gene's germline CDR1 is LGHNA and CDR2 YNFKEQ. CDR3 sequence: CASSQPGQYGYTF. CDR3 in DNA: TGTGCCAGCAGCCAACCCGGACAATATGGCTACACCTTC.

The chain joins TRBV4-2 to TRBJ2-7; TRBD2 matches 10 bases. CDR3 size: 15 residues. Germline V gene lookup returns CDR1 LGHNA and CDR2 YNFKEQ. Trimming at V came to 3 bases and at J to 1 base, leaving 3 bases not matched to a gene. The CDR3 loop reads CASSHLTSGSYEQYF. In DNA, the CDR3 is TGTGCCAGCAGCCACTTGACTAGCGGGTCCTACGAGCAGTACTTC.

This clone was seen once. The rearrangement uses TRBV7-9 and TRBJ2-7, with 9 bases aligning to TRBD1. The J segment lost 0 bases and the V segment lost 5 bases, leaving 2 bases of the junction unmatched. The length of the CDR3 is 14 residues. CDR1 is SEHNR, CDR2 FQNEAQ, per germline (reference sequence). CDR3 in amino acids: CASSGQGSSYEQYF. For the CDR3, the DNA is TGTGCCAGCAGCGGACAGGGGAGCTCCTACGAGCAGTACTTC.

The gene calls are TRBV13 and TRBJ2-3; 7 bases line up with TRBD2. This CDR3 has 14 residues. From germline, CDR1 is PRHDT and CDR2 FYEKMQ (reference sequence). V lost 5 bases, J lost 2 bases, and 4 bases stayed unmatched. The CDR3 nucleotides are TGTGCCAGCAGCCAAAGCGGGGTCACAGATACGCAGTATTTT. Encoded protein: CASSQSGVTDTQYF.

The V and J genes are TRBV6-4 and TRBJ2-3, with 11 bases aligning to TRBD2. The ends lost 0 bases at V and 4 bases at J; junction bases unmatched: 3. The CDR3 loop spans 16 amino acids. Germline V gene lookup returns CDR1 MRHNA and CDR2 SNTAGT. The DNA of the CDR3 is TGTGCCAGCAGTGACTCTAGCGGGGGGGCCCCAGATACGCAGTATTTT. Encoded protein: CASSDSSGGAPDTQYF.